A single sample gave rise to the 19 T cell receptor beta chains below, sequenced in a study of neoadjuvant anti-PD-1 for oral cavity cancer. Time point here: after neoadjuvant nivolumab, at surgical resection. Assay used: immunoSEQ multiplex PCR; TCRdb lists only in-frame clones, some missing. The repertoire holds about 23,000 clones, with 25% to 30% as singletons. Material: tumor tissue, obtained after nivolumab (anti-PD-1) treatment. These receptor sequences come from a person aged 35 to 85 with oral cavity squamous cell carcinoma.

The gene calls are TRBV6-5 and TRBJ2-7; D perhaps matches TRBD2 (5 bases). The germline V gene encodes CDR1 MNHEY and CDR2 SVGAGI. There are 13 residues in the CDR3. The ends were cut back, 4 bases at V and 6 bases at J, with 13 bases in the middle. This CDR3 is CASSSKDWGEQYF. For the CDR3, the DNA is TGTGCCAGCAGTTCTAAGGACTGGGGCGAGCAGTACTTC.

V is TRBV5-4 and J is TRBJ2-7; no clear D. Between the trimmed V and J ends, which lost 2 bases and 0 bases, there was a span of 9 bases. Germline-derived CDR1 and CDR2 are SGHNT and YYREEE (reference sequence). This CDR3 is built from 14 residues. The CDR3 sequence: CASSLEQSSYEQYF. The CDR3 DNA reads TGTGCCAGCAGCTTAGAACAGAGCTCCTACGAGCAGTACTTC.

The CDR3 bases are TGTGCCAGCTCACTCGACCGGGGGATTTATGGCTACACCTTC. It is translated as CASSLDRGIYGYTF. The chain has TRBV18 and TRBJ1-2, with a weak D call TRBD1 (5 bases). From germline, CDR1 is KGHSH and CDR2 LQKENI. This CDR3 spans 14 amino acids. The V end was cut by 4 bases, the J end by 5 bases, with 14 bases between.

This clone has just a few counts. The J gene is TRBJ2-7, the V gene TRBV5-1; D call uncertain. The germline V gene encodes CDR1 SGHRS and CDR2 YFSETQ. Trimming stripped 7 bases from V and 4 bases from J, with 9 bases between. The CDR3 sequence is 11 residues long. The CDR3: CASSEAYEQYF. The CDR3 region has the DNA TGCGCCAGCTCCGAAGCTTACGAGCAGTACTTC.

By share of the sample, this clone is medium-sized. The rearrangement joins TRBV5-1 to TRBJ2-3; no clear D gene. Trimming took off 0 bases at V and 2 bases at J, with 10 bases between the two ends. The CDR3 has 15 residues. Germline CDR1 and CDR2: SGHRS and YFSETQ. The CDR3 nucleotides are TGCGCCAGCAGCTTGGAAAGCCTAGACACAGATACGCAGTATTTT. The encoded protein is CASSLESLDTDTQYF.

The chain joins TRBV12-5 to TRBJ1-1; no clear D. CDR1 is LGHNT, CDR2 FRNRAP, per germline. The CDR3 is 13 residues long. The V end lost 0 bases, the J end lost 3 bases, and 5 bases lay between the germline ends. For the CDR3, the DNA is TGTGCTAGTGGTTTGGTACATGACACTGAAGCTTTCTTT. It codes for CASGLVHDTEAFF.

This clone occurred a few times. CDR3 loop: CASSTLGETQYF. The CDR3, as DNA: TGCGCCAGCAGCACCCTGGGGGAGACCCAGTACTTC. The chain joins TRBV5-1 to TRBJ2-5; D is unclear. The CDR3 runs to 12 residues. Germline V CDR1 and CDR2: SGHRS, YFSETQ. V dropped 4 bases and J dropped 5 bases, with 9 bases sitting between them.

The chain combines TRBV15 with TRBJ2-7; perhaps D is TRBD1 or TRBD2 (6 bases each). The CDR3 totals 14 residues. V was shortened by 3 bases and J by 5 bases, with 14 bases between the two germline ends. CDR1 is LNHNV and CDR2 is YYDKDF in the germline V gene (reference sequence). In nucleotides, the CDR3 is TGTGCCACCAGCAGCCCCTCAAGGGGGGACGAGCAGTACTTC. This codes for CATSSPSRGDEQYF.

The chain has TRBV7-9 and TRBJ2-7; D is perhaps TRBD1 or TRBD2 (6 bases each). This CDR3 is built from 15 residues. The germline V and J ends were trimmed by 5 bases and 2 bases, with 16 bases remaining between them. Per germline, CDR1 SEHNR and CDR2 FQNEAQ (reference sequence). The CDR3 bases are TGTGCCAGCAGCCGGCCGGGGGCCCTAACCTACGAGCAGTACTTC. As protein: CASSRPGALTYEQYF.

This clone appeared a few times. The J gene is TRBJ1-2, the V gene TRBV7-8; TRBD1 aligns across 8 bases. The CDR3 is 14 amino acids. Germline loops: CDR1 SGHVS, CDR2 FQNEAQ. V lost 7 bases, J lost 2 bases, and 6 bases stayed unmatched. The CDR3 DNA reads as TGTGCCAGCACCCAGGGGGCCTTCAACTATGGCTACACCTTC. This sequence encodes CASTQGAFNYGYTF.

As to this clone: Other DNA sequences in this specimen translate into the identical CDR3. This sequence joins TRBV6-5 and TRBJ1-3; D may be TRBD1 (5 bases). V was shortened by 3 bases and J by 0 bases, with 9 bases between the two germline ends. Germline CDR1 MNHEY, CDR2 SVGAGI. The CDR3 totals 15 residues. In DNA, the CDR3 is TGTGCCAGCAGTTATGACAGCCTCTCTGGAAACACCATATATTTT. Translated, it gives CASSYDSLSGNTIYF.

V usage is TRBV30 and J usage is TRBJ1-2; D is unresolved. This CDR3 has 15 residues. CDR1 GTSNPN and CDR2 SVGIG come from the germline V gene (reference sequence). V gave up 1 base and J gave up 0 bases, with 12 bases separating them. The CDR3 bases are TGTGCCTGGAGTGCGACTTGGGGAGCTAACTATGGCTACACCTTC. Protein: CAWSATWGANYGYTF.

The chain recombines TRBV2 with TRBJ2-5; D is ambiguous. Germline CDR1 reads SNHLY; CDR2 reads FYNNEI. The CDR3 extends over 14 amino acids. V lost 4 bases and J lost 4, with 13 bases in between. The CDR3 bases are TGTGCCAGCAGTGCTCCCGGGCGTGGAGAGACCCAGTACTTC. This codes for CASSAPGRGETQYF.

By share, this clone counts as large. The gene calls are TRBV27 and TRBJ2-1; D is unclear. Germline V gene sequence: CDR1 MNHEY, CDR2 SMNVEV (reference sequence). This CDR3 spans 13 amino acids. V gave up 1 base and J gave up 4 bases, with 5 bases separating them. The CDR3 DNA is TGTGCCAGCAGTTTATTCGGGTACAATGAGCAGTTCTTC. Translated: CASSLFGYNEQFF.

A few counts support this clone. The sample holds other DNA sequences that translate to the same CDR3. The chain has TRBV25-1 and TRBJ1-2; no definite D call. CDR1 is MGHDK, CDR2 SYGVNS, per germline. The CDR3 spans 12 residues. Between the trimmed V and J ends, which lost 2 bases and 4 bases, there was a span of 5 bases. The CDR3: CASSERAYGYTF. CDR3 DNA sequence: TGTGCCAGCAGTGAACGGGCCTATGGCTACACCTTC.

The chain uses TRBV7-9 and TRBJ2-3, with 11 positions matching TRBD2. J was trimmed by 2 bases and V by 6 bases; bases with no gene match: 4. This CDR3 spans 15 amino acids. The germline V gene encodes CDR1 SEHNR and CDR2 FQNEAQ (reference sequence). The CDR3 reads CASRGTSGFTDTQYF. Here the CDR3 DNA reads TGTGCCAGCAGGGGGACTAGCGGTTTCACAGATACGCAGTATTTT.

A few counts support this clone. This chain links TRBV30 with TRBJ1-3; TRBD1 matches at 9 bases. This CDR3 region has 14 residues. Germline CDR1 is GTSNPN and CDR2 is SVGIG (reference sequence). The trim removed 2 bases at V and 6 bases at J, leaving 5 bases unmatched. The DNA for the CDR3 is TGTGCCTGGAGTACAGGACAGGGGACAAACACCATATATTTT. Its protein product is CAWSTGQGTNTIYF. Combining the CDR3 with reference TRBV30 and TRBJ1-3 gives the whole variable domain SQTIHQWPATLVQPVGSPLSLECTVEGTSNPNLYWYRQAAGRGLQLLFYSVGIGQISSEVPQNLSASRPQDRQFILSSKKLLLSDSGFYLCAWSTGQGTNTIYFGEGSWLTVV.

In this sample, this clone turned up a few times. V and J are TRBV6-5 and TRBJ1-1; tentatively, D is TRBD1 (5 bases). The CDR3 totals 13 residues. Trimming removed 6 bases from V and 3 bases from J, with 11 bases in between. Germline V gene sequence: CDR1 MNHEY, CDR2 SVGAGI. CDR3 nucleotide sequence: TGTGCCAGCAGGGACACAGTGGACACTGAAGCTTTCTTT. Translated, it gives CASRDTVDTEAFF.

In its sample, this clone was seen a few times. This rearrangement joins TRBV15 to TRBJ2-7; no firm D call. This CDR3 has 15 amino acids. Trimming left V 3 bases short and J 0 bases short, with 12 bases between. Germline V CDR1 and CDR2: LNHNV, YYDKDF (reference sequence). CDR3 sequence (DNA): TGTGCCACCAGCAGGGTGTATGGCAGCTCCTACGAGCAGTACTTC. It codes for CATSRVYGSSYEQYF.